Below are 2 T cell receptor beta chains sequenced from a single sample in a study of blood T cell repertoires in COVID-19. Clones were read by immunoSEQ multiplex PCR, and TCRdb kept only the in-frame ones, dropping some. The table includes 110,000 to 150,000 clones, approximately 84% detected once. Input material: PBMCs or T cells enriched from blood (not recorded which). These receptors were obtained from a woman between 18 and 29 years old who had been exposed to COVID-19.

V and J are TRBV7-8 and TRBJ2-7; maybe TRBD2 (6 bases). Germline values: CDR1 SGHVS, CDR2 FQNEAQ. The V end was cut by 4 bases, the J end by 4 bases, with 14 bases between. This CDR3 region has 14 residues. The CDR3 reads CASSSSGLVYEQYF. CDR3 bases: TGTGCCAGCAGCTCCTCGGGACTCGTATACGAGCAGTACTTC.

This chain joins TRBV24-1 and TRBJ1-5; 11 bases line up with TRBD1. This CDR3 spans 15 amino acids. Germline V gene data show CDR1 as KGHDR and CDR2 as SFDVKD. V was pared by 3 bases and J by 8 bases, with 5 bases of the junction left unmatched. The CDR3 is CATSDGQGAQEPQHF. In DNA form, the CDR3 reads TGTGCCACCAGTGATGGACAGGGGGCGCAGGAGCCCCAGCATTTT.